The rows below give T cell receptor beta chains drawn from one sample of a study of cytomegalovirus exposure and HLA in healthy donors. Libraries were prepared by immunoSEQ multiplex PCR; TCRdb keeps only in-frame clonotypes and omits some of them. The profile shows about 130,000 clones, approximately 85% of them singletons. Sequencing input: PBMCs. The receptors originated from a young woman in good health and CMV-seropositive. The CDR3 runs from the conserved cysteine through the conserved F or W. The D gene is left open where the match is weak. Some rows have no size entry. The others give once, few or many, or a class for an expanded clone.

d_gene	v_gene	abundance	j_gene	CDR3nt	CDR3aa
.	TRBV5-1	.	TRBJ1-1	TGCGCCAGCAGCTTCGATCACAGCTACACTGAAGCTTTCTTT	CASSFDHSYTEAFF
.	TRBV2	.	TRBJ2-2	TGTGCCAGCAGTGAAGTAGGAGGGGCGATCGGGGAGCTGTTTTTT	CASSEVGGAIGELFF
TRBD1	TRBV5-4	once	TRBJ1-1	TGTGCCAGCAGCCCCCGGACAGGAGCGAACACTGAAGCTTTCTTT	CASSPRTGANTEAFF
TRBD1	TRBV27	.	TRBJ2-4	TGTGCCAGCAGTCCGACAGGGCTTCGATCTCTAGCCAAAAACATTCAGTACTTC	CASSPTGLRSLAKNIQYF
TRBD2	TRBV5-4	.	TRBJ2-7	TGTGCCAGCAGCTTTGGGACTAGCACCTACGAGCAGTACTTC	CASSFGTSTYEQYF
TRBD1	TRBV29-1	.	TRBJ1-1	TGCAGCATCCTTGGGACAGGAGATCGGGTGAACACTGAAGCTTTCTTT	CSILGTGDRVNTEAFF
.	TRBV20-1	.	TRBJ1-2	TGCAGTGCTGGGAGCGATGGCTACACCTTC	CSAGSDGYTF
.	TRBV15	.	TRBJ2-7	TGTGCCACCAGCAGAGGATCGAGCACAGGGGAGCAGTACTTC	CATSRGSSTGEQYF
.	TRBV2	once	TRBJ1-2	TGTGCCAGCTTTATGGGAGGGGGGACCCAAAACTTC	CASFMGGGTQNF
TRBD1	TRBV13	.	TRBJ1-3	TGTGCCAGCAGCTTAGGAAGGGGGCTCGCTGGAAACACCATATATTTT	CASSLGRGLAGNTIYF
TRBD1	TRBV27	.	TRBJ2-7	TGTGCCAGCAGTTTCCCCGACAGGGGCTACGAGCAGTACTTC	CASSFPDRGYEQYF
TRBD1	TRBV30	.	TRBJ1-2	TGTGCCTGGAGGGAATGGACAGGGGGTGGCTATGGCTACACCTTC	CAWREWTGGGYGYTF
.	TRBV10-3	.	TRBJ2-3	TGTGCCACCATTAGAGCGAGCGAGGATACGCAGTATTTT	CATIRASEDTQYF
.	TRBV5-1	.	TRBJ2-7	TGCGCCAGCAGCTTGGGACTTTACGAGCAGTACTTC	CASSLGLYEQYF
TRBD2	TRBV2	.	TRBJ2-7	TGTGCCAGCAGAGCTAGCGGGGGGGCCGACGAGCAGTACTTC	CASRASGGADEQYF
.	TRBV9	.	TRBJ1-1	TGTGCCAGCAGCGCCTGGAGCAACACTGAAGCTTTCTTT	CASSAWSNTEAFF
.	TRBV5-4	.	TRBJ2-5	TGTGCCAGCAGAAAAGACTCCCCGTCCGTAGGGACCCAGTACTTC	CASRKDSPSVGTQYF
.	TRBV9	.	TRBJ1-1	TGTTCAAGCGGCCCCACAGGGATGAACACTGAAGCTTTCTTT	CSSGPTGMNTEAFF
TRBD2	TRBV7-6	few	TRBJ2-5	TGTGCCAGCAGCTCTGGACTAGCGGGGGGGCAAGAGACCCAGTACTTC	CASSSGLAGGQETQYF
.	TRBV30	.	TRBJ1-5	TGTGCCTGGAGTCCGATCAGGGGCAATCAGCCCCAGCATTTT	CAWSPIRGNQPQHF
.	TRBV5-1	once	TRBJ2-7	TGCGCCAGCAGCTTGGAGCTAGGGGTGGGGCAGTACTTC	CASSLELGVGQYF
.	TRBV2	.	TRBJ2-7	TGTGCCAGCAGTGAACAGGGAAGCTCCTACGAGCAGTACTTC	CASSEQGSSYEQYF
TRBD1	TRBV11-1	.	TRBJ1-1	TGTGCCAGCAGCCGCGGTCTAGGACAGGGAGACACTGAAGCTTTCTTT	CASSRGLGQGDTEAFF
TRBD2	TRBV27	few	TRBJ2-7	TGTGCCAGCAGTTTAAGCCTAGCGGGAGTGCACGAGCAGTACTTC	CASSLSLAGVHEQYF
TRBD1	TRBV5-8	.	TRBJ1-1	TGTGCCAGCAGCCCCGGGACAGGGCCCACTGAAGCTTTCTTT	CASSPGTGPTEAFF
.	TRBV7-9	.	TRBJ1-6	TGTGCCAGCAGCTGGTCGTCGACAGTCAGTTCACCCCTCCACTTT	CASSWSSTVSSPLHF
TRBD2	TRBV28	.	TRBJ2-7	TGTGCCAGCAGTAACCCGGGGGGGGAGCAGTACTTC	CASSNPGGEQYF
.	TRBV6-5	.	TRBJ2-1	TGTGCCAGCAAGGGGTTGGGTGAGCAGTTCTTC	CASKGLGEQFF
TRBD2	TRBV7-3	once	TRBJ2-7	TGTGCCAGCAGCTTAGGGGGAGGGGACGGAGGGGAGCAGTACTTC	CASSLGGGDGGEQYF
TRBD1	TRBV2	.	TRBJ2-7	TGTGCCAGCAGCCCAGGGACAGACCTCTACGAGCAGTACTTC	CASSPGTDLYEQYF
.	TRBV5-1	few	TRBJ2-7	TGCGCCAGCAGCTTGGGACGGGGCTCCTACGAGCAGTACTTC	CASSLGRGSYEQYF
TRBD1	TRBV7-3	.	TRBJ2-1	TGTGCCAGCAGCTCCCCAGGGGGCGCTGGCAATGAGCAGTTCTTC	CASSSPGGAGNEQFF
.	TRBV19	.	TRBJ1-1	TGTGCCAGTAGTACACAACAGGCGCGGGGCACTGAAGCTTTCTTT	CASSTQQARGTEAFF
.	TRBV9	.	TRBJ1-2	TGTGCCAGCTCCTCTCACTCTCGGGGGAGTGGCTACACCTTC	CASSSHSRGSGYTF
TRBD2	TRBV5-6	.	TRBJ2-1	TGTGCCAGCAGCCCCTACCACCGACTAGCGGGGGGGCCAGGGGAGCAGTTCTTC	CASSPYHRLAGGPGEQFF
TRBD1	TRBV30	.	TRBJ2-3	TGTGCCTGGAGTGGAGGACAGGGGGTAGATACGCAGTATTTT	CAWSGGQGVDTQYF
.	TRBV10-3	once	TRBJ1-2	TGTGCCATCAGCCTTTTTGACAGCGACCTTCCTGGCTACACCTTC	CAISLFDSDLPGYTF
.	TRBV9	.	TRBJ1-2	TGTGCCAGCAGCGTATCCCGGTTGGGCTACACCTTC	CASSVSRLGYTF
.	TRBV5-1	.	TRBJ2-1	TGCGCCAGCAGCTCCCCCAAGGCCGGGGGGCGCATCTACAATGAGCAGTTCTTC	CASSSPKAGGRIYNEQFF
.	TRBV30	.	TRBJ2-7	TGTGCCTGGAGTAACATCTACGAGCAGTACTTC	CAWSNIYEQYF
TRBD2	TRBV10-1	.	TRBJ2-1	TGCGCCAGCAGCCTGACCACTAGCGGATACAATGAGCAGTTCTTC	CASSLTTSGYNEQFF